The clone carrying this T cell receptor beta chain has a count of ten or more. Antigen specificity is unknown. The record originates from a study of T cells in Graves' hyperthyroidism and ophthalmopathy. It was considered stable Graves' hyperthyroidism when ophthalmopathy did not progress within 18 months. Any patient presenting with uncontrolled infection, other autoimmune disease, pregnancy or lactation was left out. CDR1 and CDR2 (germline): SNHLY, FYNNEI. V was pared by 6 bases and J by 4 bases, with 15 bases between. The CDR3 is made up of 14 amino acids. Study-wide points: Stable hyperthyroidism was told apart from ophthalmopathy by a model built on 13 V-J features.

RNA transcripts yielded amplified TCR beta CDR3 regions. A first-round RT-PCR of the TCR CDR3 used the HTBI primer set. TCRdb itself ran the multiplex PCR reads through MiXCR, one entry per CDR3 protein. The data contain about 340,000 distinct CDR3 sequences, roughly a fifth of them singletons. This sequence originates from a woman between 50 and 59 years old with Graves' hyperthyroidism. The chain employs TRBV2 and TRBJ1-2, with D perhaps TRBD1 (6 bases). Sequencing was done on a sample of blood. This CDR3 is CASSIQGSSYGYTF. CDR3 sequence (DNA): TGTGCCAGCAGCATACAGGGTTCGAGCTATGGCTACACCTTC.